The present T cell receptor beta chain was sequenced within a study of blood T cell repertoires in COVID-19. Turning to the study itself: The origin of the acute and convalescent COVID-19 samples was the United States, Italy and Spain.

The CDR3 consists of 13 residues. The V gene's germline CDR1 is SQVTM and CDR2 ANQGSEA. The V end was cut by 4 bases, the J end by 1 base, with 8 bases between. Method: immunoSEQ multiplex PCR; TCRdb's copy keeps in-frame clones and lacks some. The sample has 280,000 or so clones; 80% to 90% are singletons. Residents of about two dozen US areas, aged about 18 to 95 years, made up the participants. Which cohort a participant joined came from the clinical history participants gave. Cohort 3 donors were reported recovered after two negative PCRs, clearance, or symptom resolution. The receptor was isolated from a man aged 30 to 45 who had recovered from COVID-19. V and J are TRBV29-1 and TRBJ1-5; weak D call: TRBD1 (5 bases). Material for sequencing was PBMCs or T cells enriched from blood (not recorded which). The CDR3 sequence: CSVAQGSNQPQHF. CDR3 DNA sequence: TGCAGCGTTGCTCAGGGCAGCAATCAGCCCCAGCATTTT. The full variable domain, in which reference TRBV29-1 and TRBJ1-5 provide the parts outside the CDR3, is SAVISQKPSRDICQRGTSLTIQCQVDSQVTMMFWYRQQPGQSLTLIATANQGSEATYESGFVIDKFPISRPNLTFSTLTVSNMSPEDSSIYLCSVAQGSNQPQHFGDGTRLSIL.